The clone carrying this TCR beta chain was seen a single time. Its cognate antigen is unknown. The sample comes from a study of CD8 T cells in ankylosing spondylitis. Overall study results and limits: Disease-linked clones were CD8+ and relatively rare in peripheral blood.

The CDR3 extends over 15 amino acids. CDR1 is LGHNA, CDR2 YNFKEQ, per germline. With 2 bases removed from V and 0 bases from J, the gap between germline ends came to 5 bases. TCRdb redid the calling of the 5' RACE reads with MiXCR, one entry per CDR3 protein. The data show 350,000 to 400,000 distinct CDR3 sequences, with approximately 22% seen just once and about 12% held by the top ten. The V gene is TRBV4-2, the J gene TRBJ2-6; D call uncertain. The sample was blood, either unsorted or a sorted T cell fraction (not recorded which). This sequence was found in a male donor with ankylosing spondylitis or in good health (not recorded which). CDR3 loop: CASSQRVSGANVLTF. CDR3 nucleotides: TGTGCCAGCAGCCAACGGGTCTCTGGGGCCAACGTCCTGACTTTC.